Below are 3 T cell receptor beta chains sequenced from a single sample in a study of blood T cells in healthy people across ages. The authors ran a second PCR of about 7 to 12 cycles using a sample-barcoded 5' primer and a J-beta primer mix. TCRdb analysed the 5' RACE reads with MiXCR anew, one entry per CDR3 protein. Here the sample spans approximately 960,000 distinct CDR3 sequences, 29% being singletons. Another study also made use of these data, one on T cells of mothers and their children.

Source material: blood. Every receptor here comes from a middle-aged woman in good health.

This clonotype was counted only a few times. J is TRBJ2-7 and V is TRBV18; 8 bases agree with TRBD1. Per germline, CDR1 KGHSH and CDR2 LQKENI. After removal of 3 bases from V and 2 bases from J, the junction contained 6 bases not matched to a gene. The CDR3 covers 15 residues. Here the CDR3 DNA reads TGTGCCAGCTCACCGCGGACAGGGATTCCCTACGAGCAGTACTTC. Translated: CASSPRTGIPYEQYF.

In this sample, this clonotype turned up once. Since a much larger clone is just one base distant, this may be a read error. The chain recombines TRBV7-3 with TRBJ2-1; 10 nucleotides line up with TRBD1. The CDR3 is made up of 15 amino acids. Germline lookup yields CDR1 SGHTA and CDR2 FQGTGA. CDR3 DNA: TGTGCCAGCGGCTTAGGGACAGGGGCCCTCAATGAGCAGTTCTTC. It yields the protein CASGLGTGALNEQFF.

This clonotype was recorded at least ten times. The chain combines TRBV7-2 with TRBJ2-7; no clear D gene. V was shortened by 2 bases and J by 1 base, with 9 bases between the two germline ends. CDR3 length: 14 amino acids. Germline V gene sequence: CDR1 SGHTA, CDR2 FQGNSA. CDR3 residues: CASSLNSASYEQYF. The CDR3 DNA is TGTGCCAGCAGCTTAAACAGTGCTTCCTACGAGCAGTACTTC.